This T cell receptor beta chain stems from a study of T cells after yellow fever vaccination. This clonotype was found many times. A single record per CDR3 protein comes from TCRdb applying MiXCR to the 5' RACE reads. The table lists about 340,000 distinct CDR3 sequences, under 5% of them singletons. The CDR3 has 17 residues. The germline gives CDR1 SGHRS, CDR2 YFSETQ. V lost 4 bases, J lost 7 bases, and 17 bases stayed unmatched. The chain combines TRBV5-1 with TRBJ2-4; 7 bases line up with TRBD2. The TCR was taken from a man younger than 35 who received the YFV17D yellow fever vaccine. This specimen consisted of PBMCs, obtained 5 days after the yellow fever booster vaccination. The CDR3 DNA reads as TGCGCCAGCAGCGCCATCCAAGGGAGGGGCCGGGGGAACATTCAGTACTTC. This translates into CASSAIQGRGRGNIQYF.